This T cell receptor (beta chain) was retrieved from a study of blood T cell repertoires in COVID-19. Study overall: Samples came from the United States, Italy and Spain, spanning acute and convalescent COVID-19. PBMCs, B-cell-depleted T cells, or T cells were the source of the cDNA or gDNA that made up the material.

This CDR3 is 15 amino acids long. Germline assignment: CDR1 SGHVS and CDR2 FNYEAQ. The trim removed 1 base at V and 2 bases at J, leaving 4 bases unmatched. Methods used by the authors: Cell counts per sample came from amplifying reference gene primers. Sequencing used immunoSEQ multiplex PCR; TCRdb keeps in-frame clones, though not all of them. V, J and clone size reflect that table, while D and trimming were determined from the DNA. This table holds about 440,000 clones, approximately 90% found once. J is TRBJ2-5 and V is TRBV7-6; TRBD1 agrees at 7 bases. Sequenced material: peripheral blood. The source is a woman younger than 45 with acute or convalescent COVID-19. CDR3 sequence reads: CASSLGGTVQETQYF. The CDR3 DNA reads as TGTGCCAGCAGCTTAGGGGGGACAGTGCAAGAGACCCAGTACTTC.